These 29 T cell receptor beta chains share one sample of origin, sequenced in a study of OX40 agonist ivuxolimab in advanced cancers. Measured with immunoSEQ multiplex PCR; TCRdb has only the in-frame clones, and not every one. The sample lists roughly 20,000 clones, roughly nine tenths occurring once. The source was CD4+ or CD8+ T cells sorted from blood, collected in a trial of the OX40 agonist ivuxolimab. The receptors were sampled from an adult with an advanced solid tumor such as melanoma, head and neck, liver or kidney cancer.

The chain has TRBV7-2 and TRBJ1-2, with no clear D. Trimming shortened V by 5 bases and J by 8 bases, and 12 bases separated the two germline ends. There are 12 residues in the CDR3. From germline, CDR1 is SGHTA and CDR2 FQGNSA. DNA of the CDR3: TGTGCCAGCAGCGAAAGAGTAGGAGGCTACACCTTC. Translation: CASSERVGGYTF.

The chain joins TRBV5-4 to TRBJ2-3; the D is unclear. This CDR3 region has 12 residues. CDR1 SGHNT and CDR2 YYREEE come from the germline V gene (reference sequence). V was trimmed by 2 bases and J by 6 bases, leaving 7 bases between them. The chain's CDR3 is CASSLAIDTQYF. The CDR3 coding sequence is TGTGCCAGCAGCTTAGCCATTGATACGCAGTATTTT. Variable domain in full (rest from reference TRBV5-4 and TRBJ2-3): ETGVTQSPTHLIKTRGQQVTLRCSSQSGHNTVSWYQQALGQGPQFIFQYYREEENGRGNFPPRFSGLQFPNYSSELNVNALELDDSALYLCASSLAIDTQYFGPGTRLTVL.

The CDR3 sequence is CASSIWKTVSGSNQPQHF. For the CDR3, the DNA is TGTGCCAGTAGTATATGGAAGACAGTATCCGGGAGCAATCAGCCCCAGCATTTT. This chain joins TRBV19 and TRBJ1-5, with TRBD1 as a possible D gene (5 bases). There are 18 residues in the CDR3. Germline V gene lookup returns CDR1 LNHDA and CDR2 SQIVND (reference sequence). V was shortened by 2 bases and J by 1 base, with 18 bases between the two germline ends. Full variable domain (rest looked up from reference TRBV19 and TRBJ1-5): DGGITQSPKYLFRKEGQNVTLSCEQNLNHDAMYWYRQDPGQGLRLIYYSQIVNDFQKGDIAEGYSVSREKKESFPLTVTSAQKNPTAFYLCASSIWKTVSGSNQPQHFGDGTRLSIL.

In DNA, the CDR3 is TGTGCCAGCAGTTCGGGACCGGCGAGAGAAAAACTGTTTTTT. Its translation: CASSSGPAREKLFF. The chain employs TRBV27 and TRBJ1-4; a weak D match, TRBD1 (5 bases). This CDR3 region has 14 residues. Germline V gene data show CDR1 as MNHEY and CDR2 as SMNVEV (reference sequence). Trimming pared 4 bases from V and 8 bases from J, leaving 14 bases between.

The chain carries TRBV9 and TRBJ2-1; a possible D gene is TRBD2 (6 bases). V was cut by 1 base and J by 3 bases, with 11 bases left in between. The CDR3 runs to 15 residues. The V gene's germline CDR1 is SGDLS and CDR2 YYNGEE. The CDR3 nucleotides read TGTGCCAGCAGCGTACGAGGGGAGGACTACAATGAGCAGTTCTTC. This gives the protein CASSVRGEDYNEQFF.

V and J are TRBV6-6 and TRBJ2-1; a weak D match, TRBD1 (5 bases). The germline V gene encodes CDR1 MNHNY and CDR2 SVGAGI (reference sequence). Between the trimmed V and J ends, which lost 0 bases and 4 bases, there was a span of 7 bases. CDR3 length: 14 residues. CDR3 nucleotides: TGTGCCAGCAGTTACTCCAGGGTTTACAATGAGCAGTTCTTC. This gives the protein CASSYSRVYNEQFF.

The rearrangement links TRBV4-3 to TRBJ2-5; 9 bases agree with TRBD2. V was pared by 0 bases and J by 7 bases, with 9 bases of the junction left unmatched. From germline, CDR1 is LGHNA and CDR2 YSLEER. This CDR3 comprises 16 residues. CDR3 in amino acids: CASSQEAHLAGTTQYF. CDR3 sequence (DNA): TGCGCCAGCAGCCAAGAGGCCCATCTAGCGGGGACGACCCAGTACTTC.

The rearrangement joins TRBV9 to TRBJ2-7, with D possibly called TRBD1 or TRBD2 (7 bases each). The V gene's germline CDR1 is SGDLS and CDR2 YYNGEE. The V gene lost 1 base and the J gene lost 6 bases, with 26 bases spanning the gap. CDR3 length: 18 residues. The CDR3 sequence: CASSVSPFYRGREVEQYF. CDR3 bases: TGTGCCAGCAGCGTAAGCCCTTTTTACAGGGGACGGGAGGTCGAGCAGTACTTC.

The V call is TRBV7-8, the J call TRBJ2-2; D might be TRBD2 (5 bases). With 8 bases removed from V and 7 bases from J, the gap between germline ends came to 23 bases. The CDR3 covers 16 residues. From germline, CDR1 is SGHVS and CDR2 FQNEAQ. CDR3 nucleotide sequence: TGTGCCAGCCGCTCGCAGCTAGCAAGGAAGGTCGGGGAGCTGTTTTTT. Its protein is CASRSQLARKVGELFF.

The chain joins TRBV2 to TRBJ1-6; D unresolved. The CDR3 spans 15 residues. From germline, CDR1 is SNHLY and CDR2 FYNNEI. Trimming pared 7 bases from V and 6 bases from J, leaving 16 bases between. CDR3 nucleotides: TGTGCCAGCACGGTCCCAACTCTTGGTAATTCACCCCTCCACTTT. Its protein is CASTVPTLGNSPLHF.

J is TRBJ2-3 and V is TRBV7-2, with D hard to call. Germline assignment: CDR1 SGHTA and CDR2 FQGNSA. V gave up 5 bases and J gave up 0 bases, with 12 bases separating them. CDR3 size: 15 residues. The CDR3 nucleotides read TGTGCCAGCAGCCTTCAGAAGGGTAGCACAGATACGCAGTATTTT. Amino acids: CASSLQKGSTDTQYF.

The rearrangement joins TRBV6-5 to TRBJ1-4; 7 nucleotides line up with TRBD1. Trimming at V came to 6 bases and at J to 5 bases, leaving 9 bases not matched to a gene. Germline CDR1 MNHEY, CDR2 SVGAGI. The CDR3 totals 15 residues. The CDR3 DNA sequence: TGTGCCAGCAGAGAACAGGGGAACCGAAATGAAAAACTGTTTTTT. Encoded protein: CASREQGNRNEKLFF.

The V and J genes are TRBV5-1 and TRBJ1-2, with a tentative D call TRBD1 (5 bases). Germline V gene sequence: CDR1 SGHRS, CDR2 YFSETQ. This CDR3 region has 14 residues. V lost 0 bases, J lost 2 bases, and 8 bases lay in between. The CDR3 here is CASSLAGTNYGYTF. The CDR3 DNA follows: TGCGCCAGCAGCTTGGCAGGGACCAACTATGGCTACACCTTC.

CDR3 sequence: CAIRAWDTEAFF. DNA of the CDR3: TGTGCCATCAGGGCGTGGGACACTGAAGCTTTCTTT. This chain uses TRBV10-3 with TRBJ1-1; D not certain. Trimming took off 6 bases at V and 3 bases at J, with 8 bases between the two ends. The CDR3 consists of 12 residues. Germline CDR1 reads ENHRY; CDR2 reads SYGVKD.

The chain combines TRBV6-1 with TRBJ2-1; D is uncertain. Trimming removed 2 bases at V and 13 bases at J, with 12 bases between. The CDR3 runs 12 residues. CDR1 and CDR2 from the germline V gene are MNHNS and SASEGT. The CDR3 loop reads CASSESYVNQFF. CDR3 DNA: TGTGCCAGCAGTGAATCATACGTAAACCAGTTCTTC.

The CDR3 region is CASSLDPGFGEQYF. The CDR3, as DNA: TGCGCCAGCAGCTTGGATCCAGGGTTTGGCGAGCAGTACTTC. This chain links TRBV5-1 with TRBJ2-7; TRBD1 is a possible D gene (5 bases). In germline, CDR1 is SGHRS, CDR2 YFSETQ. The CDR3 loop spans 14 amino acids. Trimming removed 0 bases from V and 6 bases from J, with 13 bases in between.

V and J are TRBV20-1 and TRBJ1-1, with D unresolved. Deletions cut 6 bases from V and 1 base from J, with 3 bases between. Germline V gene sequence: CDR1 DFQATT, CDR2 SNEGSKA (reference sequence). The CDR3 extends over 10 amino acids. The CDR3 nucleotides are TGCAGTGCAGGGAACACTGAAGCTTTCTTT. Encoded protein: CSAGNTEAFF.

By share of the sample, this clone is medium-sized. The CDR3 DNA sequence: TGTGCCAGCAGCCAGGGGAGTCAGGGCCCCTACGAGCAGTACTTC. Encoded protein: CASSQGSQGPYEQYF. The chain is built from TRBV4-2 and TRBJ2-7; D may correspond to TRBD1 or TRBD2 (5 bases each). V was shortened by 3 bases and J by 2 bases, with 14 bases between the two germline ends. The CDR3 is 15 amino acids. The germline gives CDR1 LGHNA, CDR2 YNFKEQ.

The count of this clone is one. The rearrangement uses TRBV6-6 and TRBJ1-5; weak D call: TRBD1 (6 bases). In germline, CDR1 is MNHNY, CDR2 SVGAGI (reference sequence). With 7 bases removed from V and 5 bases from J, the gap between germline ends came to 18 bases. This CDR3 is built from 15 residues. The CDR3 sequence is CASTIKEGGDQPQHF. The CDR3, as DNA: TGTGCCAGCACCATTAAAGAAGGGGGGGATCAGCCCCAGCATTTT.

With regard to this clone: In the same sample, other DNA sequences code for this CDR3. The rearrangement uses TRBV11-2 and TRBJ1-4; 10 bases are a match to TRBD1. V trimming: 0 bases; J trimming: 8 bases; junction bases outside the gene matches: 6. The CDR3 extends over 16 amino acids. Germline V lookup: CDR1 SGHAT, CDR2 FQNNGV. CDR3 nucleotide sequence: TGTGCCAGCAGCTTAGATCGGGACAGGGGTGGGGAAAAACTGTTTTTT. The encoded protein is CASSLDRDRGGEKLFF.

In the case of this clone: The junction shows a germline mismatch at one end, possibly a read error. This sample includes further DNA sequences coding for the same CDR3. This sequence joins TRBV12-5 and TRBJ1-5; D possibly corresponds to TRBD1 (5 bases). CDR3 length: 15 residues. Per germline, CDR1 LGHNT and CDR2 FRNRAP. CDR3 sequence: CASGLATPRGQPQHF. CDR3 bases: TGTGCTAGTGGCTTGGCAACTCCAAGGGGCCAGCCCCAGCATTTT.

The chain is built from TRBV29-1 and TRBJ1-1; unclear D gene. Germline V gene data show CDR1 as SQVTM and CDR2 as ANQGSEA. Trimming left V 6 bases short and J 3 bases short, with 14 bases between. The CDR3 has 13 residues. The CDR3 loop is CSVGLGSYTEAFF. The DNA for the CDR3 is TGCAGCGTGGGGTTGGGGTCTTACACTGAAGCTTTCTTT.

The rearrangement uses TRBV10-2 and TRBJ2-1, with TRBD1 identical over 11 bases. Germline V gene data show CDR1 as WSHSY and CDR2 as SAAADI. The CDR3 runs to 13 residues. Germline trimming cut 7 bases from V and 6 bases from J; bases unmatched to any gene: 2. The CDR3 loop is CASNGQGANEQFF. The CDR3 DNA reads TGCGCCAGCAATGGACAGGGGGCCAATGAGCAGTTCTTC.

The chain uses TRBV15 and TRBJ1-3; TRBD1 might be the D (6 bases). From germline, CDR1 is LNHNV and CDR2 YYDKDF (reference sequence). The length of the CDR3 is 14 residues. Trimming left V 4 bases short and J 1 base short, with 8 bases between. This CDR3 reads CATSKDSSGNTIYF. As DNA, the CDR3 is TGTGCCACCAGCAAGGACAGTTCTGGAAACACCATATATTTT.

As for this clone: Germline and junction disagree at one end, which may indicate a read error. This chain connects TRBV7-7 to TRBJ1-1; D uncertain. The CDR3 length is 13 residues. Germline V gene data show CDR1 as SSHAT and CDR2 as FNYEAQ (reference sequence). CDR3 region: CASSLTLYTEAFF. The CDR3 bases are TGTGCTAGCAGCTTAACCCTTTACACTGAAGCTTTCTTT. Filled out from reference TRBV7-7 and TRBJ1-1, the complete variable domain reads GAGVSQSPRYKVTKRGQDVTLRCDPISSHATLYWYQQALGQGPEFLTYFNYEAQPDKSGLPSDRFSAERPEGSISTLTIQRTEQRDSAMYRCASSLTLYTEAFFGQGTRLTVV.

The chain employs TRBV19 and TRBJ2-5; 7 nucleotides agree with TRBD2. The CDR3 runs to 15 residues. Trimming cost V 7 bases and J 5 bases; bases outside gene matches: 13. Germline CDR1 and CDR2: LNHDA and SQIVND (reference sequence). CDR3 in DNA: TGTGCCAGTACGTTGGCGGGGGACCTTCGGGAGACCCAGTACTTC. Translated, it gives CASTLAGDLRETQYF.

The rearrangement joins TRBV5-1 to TRBJ2-2, with 7 bases identical to TRBD1. Germline V gene lookup returns CDR1 SGHRS and CDR2 YFSETQ. This CDR3 comprises 14 residues. The V and J ends lost 3 bases and 5 bases, in that order; junction bases with no gene match: 4. In DNA form, the CDR3 reads TGCGCCAGCAGCTCCGTGACAGGGACCGGGGAGCTGTTTTTT. This translates into CASSSVTGTGELFF.

The CDR3 DNA reads TGTGCCAGCAGCCGGGACAACACAGATACGCAGTATTTT. It translates to CASSRDNTDTQYF. The chain combines TRBV5-4 with TRBJ2-3; maybe TRBD1 (6 bases). The CDR3 runs 13 residues. Trimming shortened V by 4 bases and J by 2 bases, and 8 bases separated the two germline ends. Germline assignment: CDR1 SGHNT and CDR2 YYREEE (reference sequence). The complete variable domain, with remaining parts taken from reference TRBV5-4 and TRBJ2-3, reads ETGVTQSPTHLIKTRGQQVTLRCSSQSGHNTVSWYQQALGQGPQFIFQYYREEENGRGNFPPRFSGLQFPNYSSELNVNALELDDSALYLCASSRDNTDTQYFGPGTRLTVL.

This chain links TRBV30 with TRBJ1-5; D unresolved. Trimming cost V 2 bases and J 5 bases, with 10 bases left between them. Germline V gene lookup returns CDR1 GTSNPN and CDR2 SVGIG (reference sequence). The CDR3 length is 13 residues. CDR3 in DNA: TGTGCCTGGAGTAGCGGACGGGATCAGCCCCAGCATTTT. Its protein is CAWSSGRDQPQHF.